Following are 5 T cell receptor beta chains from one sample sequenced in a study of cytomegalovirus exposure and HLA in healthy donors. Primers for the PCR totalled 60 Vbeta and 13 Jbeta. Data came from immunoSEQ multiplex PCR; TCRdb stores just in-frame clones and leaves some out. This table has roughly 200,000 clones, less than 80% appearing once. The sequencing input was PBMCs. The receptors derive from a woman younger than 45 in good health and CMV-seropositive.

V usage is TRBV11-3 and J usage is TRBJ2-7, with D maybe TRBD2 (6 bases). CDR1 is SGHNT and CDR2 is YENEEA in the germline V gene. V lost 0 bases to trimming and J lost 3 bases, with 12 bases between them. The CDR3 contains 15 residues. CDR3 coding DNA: TGTGCCAGCAGCTTAGATTGGGGAGGTAGCTACGAGCAGTACTTC. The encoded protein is CASSLDWGGSYEQYF.

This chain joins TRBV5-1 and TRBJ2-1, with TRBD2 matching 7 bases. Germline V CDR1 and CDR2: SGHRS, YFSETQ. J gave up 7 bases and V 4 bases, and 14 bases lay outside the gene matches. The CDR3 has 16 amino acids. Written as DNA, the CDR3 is TGCGCCAGCAGCCACCGTGCGGGAGCTTATAATAATGAGCAGTTCTTC. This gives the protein CASSHRAGAYNNEQFF.

CDR3 DNA sequence: TGTGCTATCGAGGCCGGACCCCAGGGGGCCGTCAATGAGCAGTTCTTC. Its translation is CAIEAGPQGAVNEQFF. The chain couples TRBV5-4 to TRBJ2-1, with 8 bases that match TRBD1. The V gene's germline CDR1 is SGHNT and CDR2 YYREEE (reference sequence). This CDR3 spans 16 amino acids.

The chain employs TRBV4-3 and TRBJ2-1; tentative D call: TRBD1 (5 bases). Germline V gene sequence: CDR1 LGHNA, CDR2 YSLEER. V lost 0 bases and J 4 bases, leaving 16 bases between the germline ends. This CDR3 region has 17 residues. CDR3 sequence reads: CASSQDRQGPRYNEQFF. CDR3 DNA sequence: TGCGCCAGCAGCCAAGACCGGCAGGGCCCACGATACAATGAGCAGTTCTTC.

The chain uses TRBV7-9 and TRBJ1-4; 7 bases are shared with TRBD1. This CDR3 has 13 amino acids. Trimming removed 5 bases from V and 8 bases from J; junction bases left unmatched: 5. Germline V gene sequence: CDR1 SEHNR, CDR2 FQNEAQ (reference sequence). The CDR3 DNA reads TGTGCCAGCAGCCGAGACAGGGTAGAAAAACTGTTTTTT. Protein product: CASSRDRVEKLFF.